This TCR beta chain was obtained from a study of read filtering for tumor transcriptome and immune sequencing. This clonotype was detected ten times or more. After removal of 4 bases from V and 8 bases from J, the junction contained 10 bases not matched to a gene. The CDR3 is 17 amino acids. Germline V lookup: CDR1 KGHDR, CDR2 SFDVKD. This library used around 0.4 ug RNA and molecular barcoded adaptors spanning alpha/delta and beta/gamma chains. From the reads, TCRdb called clonotypes with MiXCR, one entry per CDR3 protein. The repertoire has 100,000 to 150,000 distinct CDR3 sequences, 10% to 15% of them found once; the top ten carry more than 9.5%.

The sample taken for sequencing was a population of CD138-negative cells sorted from bone marrow. The rearrangement uses TRBV24-1 and TRBJ2-1, with 13 bases lining up with TRBD2. The source of this sequence is a donor at least 40 years old with multiple myeloma. CDR3 protein: CATSDPFGLAGVDEQFF. Written as DNA, the CDR3 is TGTGCCACCAGTGACCCCTTCGGACTAGCGGGAGTCGATGAGCAGTTCTTC.